The 21 T cell receptor beta chains given below trace back to one sample, sequenced in a study of blood T cell repertoires in COVID-19. Produced via immunoSEQ multiplex PCR; TCRdb's table is partial and in-frame only. The table records approximately 97,000 clones, about 90% of them present only once. Sequenced material: peripheral blood. The receptor set was obtained from a human donor in a cohort sampled during active COVID-19.

CDR3 DNA: TGTGCCAGCAGTCCGGGACTAGCGGGATCAAATGAGCAGTTCTTC. Protein: CASSPGLAGSNEQFF. The V gene is TRBV27, the J gene TRBJ2-1; TRBD2 aligns across 13 bases. The germline V gene encodes CDR1 MNHEY and CDR2 SMNVEV (reference sequence). Trimming took 5 bases from V and 7 from J; bases not matched to a gene: 5. There are 15 residues in the CDR3.

The chain is built from TRBV2 and TRBJ2-7, with 9 bases aligning to TRBD2. Germline trimming cut 8 bases from V and 7 bases from J; bases unmatched to any gene: 3. CDR3 length equals 11 residues. Germline assignment: CDR1 SNHLY and CDR2 FYNNEI. CDR3: CASSREGEQYF. The CDR3 DNA follows: TGTGCCAGCTCGCGGGAGGGAGAGCAGTACTTC.

V gene TRBV7-9 combines with J gene TRBJ1-1, with D possibly being TRBD1 (5 bases). CDR3 length: 14 residues. Germline V lookup: CDR1 SEHNR, CDR2 FQNEAQ (reference sequence). V gave up 3 bases and J gave up 1 base, with 9 bases separating them. The CDR3 sequence: CASSLDTKNTEAFF. The CDR3 nucleotides read TGTGCCAGCAGCTTGGACACTAAGAACACTGAAGCTTTCTTT.

V gene TRBV27 combines with J gene TRBJ2-7, with TRBD1 matching 9 bases. The CDR3 runs to 17 residues. The J segment lost 3 bases and the V segment lost 4 bases, leaving 13 bases of the junction unmatched. CDR1 is MNHEY, CDR2 SMNVEV, per germline (reference sequence). CDR3 in amino acids: CASSSLKAGTGFYEQYF. CDR3 nucleotides: TGTGCCAGCAGTTCCTTAAAAGCCGGGACAGGGTTCTACGAGCAGTACTTC.

The chain combines TRBV3-1 (or the pseudogene TRBV3-2) with TRBJ1-5; 10 bases agree with TRBD1. Germline values: CDR1 LGHDT, CDR2 YNNKEL (reference sequence). The CDR3 length is 16 residues. The V and J ends lost 1 base and 2 bases, in that order; junction bases with no gene match: 2. The CDR3 is CASSQAGTGGNQPQHF. The DNA for the CDR3 is TGTGCCAGCAGCCAAGCAGGGACAGGGGGCAATCAGCCCCAGCATTTT.

The J gene is TRBJ1-2, the V gene TRBV12-5, with no clear D. Germline V gene data show CDR1 as LGHNT and CDR2 as FRNRAP. Trimming left V 7 bases short and J 4 bases short, with 13 bases between. The CDR3 loop spans 13 amino acids. The CDR3 is CASATTGAYGYTF. In DNA form, the CDR3 reads TGTGCTAGTGCCACAACGGGAGCCTATGGCTACACCTTC.

This sequence joins TRBV11-2 and TRBJ1-4, with TRBD1 matching 8 bases. Germline assignment: CDR1 SGHAT and CDR2 FQNNGV. J lost 7 bases, V lost 5 bases, and 3 bases had no gene match. CDR3 length: 13 residues. DNA of the CDR3: TGTGCCAGCAGCGAAGGGACAGGTGAAAAACTGTTTTTT. This codes for CASSEGTGEKLFF.

V is TRBV10-3 and J is TRBJ1-6; D not resolved. The V gene lost 4 bases and the J gene lost 6 bases, with 7 bases spanning the gap. CDR3 size: 13 residues. CDR1 is ENHRY and CDR2 is SYGVKD in the germline V gene. The chain's CDR3 is CAISVGVNSPLHF. The CDR3 DNA reads as TGTGCCATCAGTGTCGGGGTTAATTCACCCCTCCACTTT.

About this clone: Other DNA sequences in the sample encode the same CDR3. The chain carries TRBV5-8 and TRBJ1-5; a weak D match, TRBD1 (5 bases). There are 15 residues in the CDR3. Per the germline V gene, CDR1 is SGHTS and CDR2 is YDEGEE. Deletions cut 4 bases from V and 0 bases from J, with 11 bases between. The CDR3 nucleotides are TGTGCCAGCAGCAGGAGACAGTATAGCAATCAGCCCCAGCATTTT. Amino acids: CASSRRQYSNQPQHF.

The chain has TRBV27 and TRBJ1-2; possible D gene TRBD1, 6 bases. The V end was cut by 6 bases, the J end by 4 bases, with 15 bases between. Germline V gene data show CDR1 as MNHEY and CDR2 as SMNVEV (reference sequence). The CDR3 runs 14 residues. The CDR3 DNA follows: TGTGCCAGCAGGACGGGGGGCTCTCGCTATGGCTACACCTTC. This gives the protein CASRTGGSRYGYTF.

The chain carries TRBV21-1 and TRBJ1-5; TRBD1, as called in the table, went unchecked against the DNA. TRBV21-1 is classified as a pseudogene. The CDR3 runs to 17 residues. CDR3 bases: TGTGCCAGCAGCAACCGCCCCCAGGTTTATAGCAATCAGCCCCAGCATTTT. Its protein is CASSNRPQVYSNQPQHF.

This clone was observed a few times. This chain connects TRBV2 to TRBJ1-2; 8 bases are shared with TRBD1. The CDR3 length is 13 residues. The germline V gene encodes CDR1 SNHLY and CDR2 FYNNEI. V lost 9 bases to trimming and J lost 5 bases; unmatched junction nucleotides: 8. CDR3 residues: CARGEQGGYGYTF. As DNA, the CDR3 is TGTGCCAGAGGGGAACAGGGGGGATATGGCTACACCTTC. Combining the CDR3 with reference TRBV2 and TRBJ1-2 gives the whole variable domain EPEVTQTPSHQVTQMGQEVILRCVPISNHLYFYWYRQILGQKVEFLVSFYNNEISEKSEIFDDQFSVERPDGSNFTLKIRSTKLEDSAMYFCARGEQGGYGYTFGSGTRLTVV.

The rearrangement uses TRBV29-1 and TRBJ1-3; D is possibly TRBD1 (6 bases). With 3 bases removed from V and 8 bases from J, the gap between germline ends came to 8 bases. In germline, CDR1 is SQVTM, CDR2 ANQGSEA. The CDR3 is 11 amino acids. In DNA, the CDR3 is TGCAGCGTTGACAGGGGCGACACCATATATTTT. It yields the protein CSVDRGDTIYF.

The CDR3 sequence: CASSFQGVGTQYF. CDR3 sequence (DNA): TGTGCCAGCAGCTTCCAGGGTGTTGGGACCCAGTACTTC. The rearrangement joins TRBV13 to TRBJ2-5, with D possibly matching TRBD1 (5 bases). The germline gives CDR1 PRHDT, CDR2 FYEKMQ (reference sequence). Trimming pared 3 bases from V and 7 bases from J, leaving 12 bases between. The CDR3 runs 13 residues.

The rearrangement uses TRBV12-1 and TRBJ1-2. TRBV12-1 is marked as a pseudogene. CDR3 length: 15 amino acids. CDR3 DNA: TGTGCCAGCAGCCCCACGGAGGGCTCTAAGTATGGCTACACCTTC. This sequence encodes CASSPTEGSKYGYTF.

The V gene is TRBV7-3, the J gene TRBJ2-2; D gene uncertain. Looked up from germline, CDR1 is SGHTA and CDR2 is FQGTGA. With 2 bases removed from V and 6 bases from J, the gap between germline ends came to 7 bases. This CDR3 region has 13 residues. This CDR3 reads CASSLSPPGELFF. The DNA for the CDR3 is TGTGCCAGCAGCTTATCTCCCCCCGGGGAGCTGTTTTTT.

CDR3 DNA sequence: TGCGCCAGCAGCTTAACAGGGGTCGGCTACGAGCAGTACTTC. Translation gives CASSLTGVGYEQYF. This rearrangement joins TRBV5-1 to TRBJ2-7; 7 positions match TRBD1. The CDR3 has 14 amino acids. J lost 3 bases, V lost 2 bases, and 5 bases had no gene match. In germline, CDR1 is SGHRS, CDR2 YFSETQ.

The chain has TRBV2 and TRBJ2-7, with TRBD1 matching over 9 bases. From germline, CDR1 is SNHLY and CDR2 FYNNEI. The CDR3 covers 13 residues. V was clipped by 10 bases and J by 7 bases; unmatched bases: 11. The CDR3 coding sequence is TGTGCCACCGCGGGGACAGGGTCTATTGAGCAGTACTTC. This gives the protein CATAGTGSIEQYF. The whole variable domain, remainder taken from reference TRBV2 and TRBJ2-7, is EPEVTQTPSHQVTQMGQEVILRCVPISNHLYFYWYRQILGQKVEFLVSFYNNEISEKSEIFDDQFSVERPDGSNFTLKIRSTKLEDSAMYFCATAGTGSIEQYFGPGTRLTVT.

The chain carries TRBV11-2 and TRBJ2-7; 7 bases are a match to TRBD2. This CDR3 contains 16 residues. Per the germline V gene, CDR1 is SGHAT and CDR2 is FQNNGV. J gave up 0 bases and V 0 bases, and 5 bases lay outside the gene matches. DNA for the CDR3: TGTGCCAGCAGCTTAGAGCTAGCGGTGAGCTCCTACGAGCAGTACTTC. Residues: CASSLELAVSSYEQYF.

The CDR3, as DNA: TGTGCCAGCAGCCAAGACAACGGACTAGCGGGAATTCCGGGGTTCTTC. This sequence encodes CASSQDNGLAGIPGFF. This chain joins TRBV4-2 and TRBJ2-1; the match to TRBD2 covers 12 bases. Germline lookup yields CDR1 LGHNA and CDR2 YNFKEQ. The CDR3 spans 16 residues. The V segment lost 0 bases and the J segment 15 bases; nucleotides outside the gene matches: 12.

The CDR3 DNA is TGCGCCAGCAGCTTACTAGCGGGAGGTAACACCGGGGAGCTGTTTTTT. As protein: CASSLLAGGNTGELFF. V and J are TRBV5-1 and TRBJ2-2; 12 bases align to TRBD2. Germline V gene data show CDR1 as SGHRS and CDR2 as YFSETQ. This CDR3 is 16 amino acids long. Trimming removed 2 bases from V and 2 bases from J; junction bases left unmatched: 1. The full variable domain, with the rest looked up from reference TRBV5-1 and TRBJ2-2, is KAGVTQTPRYLIKTRGQQVTLSCSPISGHRSVSWYQQTPGQGLQFLFEYFSETQRNKGNFPGRFSGRQFSNSRSEMNVSTLELGDSALYLCASSLLAGGNTGELFFGEGSRLTVL.